A selection of T cell receptor beta chains follows, all from one sample in a study of graft-versus-host responses after intestinal transplantation. The table came from immunoSEQ multiplex PCR; TCRdb's copy has only in-frame clones and leaves some out. Counted here are around 110,000 clones, about 92% occurring once; the ten biggest clones make up around 1%. Antigens of these TCRs are unknown. Here the sequenced sample was unstimulated CD8+ T cells sorted from spleen or lymph node cells, taken before transplant. The receptors derive from a human donor who was the organ donor for an intestinal transplant. Each CDR3 is given with its conserved first and last residue. A D gene is named only where the DNA matches it firmly. Some rows have no size entry. The others give once, few or many, or a class for an expanded clone.

d_call | cdr3_length | clone_size | j_call | v_call | cdr3_nt | cdr3_aa
TRBD2 | 14 | once | TRBJ2-1 | TRBV4-2 | TGTGCCAGCAGCCGGACTAGCGGGAGTGATGAGCAGTTCTTC | CASSRTSGSDEQFF
- | 16 | - | TRBJ1-3 | TRBV7-9 | TGTGCCAGCAGCTTACTAGGGGGGTTCTCTGGAAACACCATATATTTT | CASSLLGGFSGNTIYF
- | 13 | - | TRBJ2-7 | TRBV30 | TGTGCCTGGAGTCCTGGGTTAGGGGGGGAGCAGTACTTC | CAWSPGLGGEQYF
TRBD1 | 17 | - | TRBJ1-5 | TRBV28 | TGTGCCAGCAGTTCTTGGACAGGGGGAATCAGCAATCAGCCCCAGCATTTT | CASSSWTGGISNQPQHF
TRBD1 | 12 | once | TRBJ1-2 | TRBV27 | TGTGCCAGCAGAACAGGGGCAGGGGGCTACACCTTC | CASRTGAGGYTF
TRBD1 | 14 | - | TRBJ2-3 | TRBV28 | TGTGCCAGCAGGATCGACAGGGGACCAGATACGCAGTATTTT | CASRIDRGPDTQYF
- | 15 | - | TRBJ2-5 | TRBV27 | TGTGCCAGCAGCGGGCAGGGGGGGATTCAAGAGACCCAGTACTTC | CASSGQGGIQETQYF
TRBD2 | 17 | - | TRBJ2-1 | TRBV9 | TGTGCCAGCAGCGGACGACCACGGGAGGGCCCTCTTAATGAGCAGTTCTTC | CASSGRPREGPLNEQFF
- | 15 | - | TRBJ1-1 | TRBV15 | TGTGCCACCAGCAGAGATCGCGGTCTGAACACTGAAGCTTTCTTT | CATSRDRGLNTEAFF
- | 16 | - | TRBJ1-3 | TRBV6-4 | TGTGCCAGCAGTGACTCGAGGCAGGGACGGAGAAACACCATATATTTT | CASSDSRQGRRNTIYF
- | 14 | few | TRBJ2-1 | TRBV27 | TGTGCCAGCAGTTTTGCAGGGAGCTACAATGAGCAGTTCTTC | CASSFAGSYNEQFF
- | 12 | few | TRBJ2-7 | TRBV10-2 | TGCGCCAGCAGTGTAGGTTCCTACGAGCAGTACTTC | CASSVGSYEQYF
- | 13 | - | TRBJ2-7 | TRBV25-1 | TGTGCCAGCAGTGAAACGGCAGGCTACGAGCAGTACTTC | CASSETAGYEQYF
TRBD1 | 15 | - | TRBJ2-3 | TRBV19 | TGTGCCAGTAGTTATGACAGGGCTAGCACAGATACGCAGTATTTT | CASSYDRASTDTQYF
TRBD1 | 14 | - | TRBJ2-7 | TRBV27 | TGTGCCAGCAGTTTAGGACAGGGTCTTTACGAGCAGTACTTC | CASSLGQGLYEQYF
- | 15 | once | TRBJ2-5 | TRBV9 | TGTGCCAGCAGCGTTGGGGGCGCGGGATCGGAGACCCAGTACTTC | CASSVGGAGSETQYF
TRBD2 | 14 | once | TRBJ2-3 | TRBV27 | TGTGCCAGCAGAGTAGCGGGGCAGACAGATACGCAGTATTTT | CASRVAGQTDTQYF
- | 14 | - | TRBJ1-2 | TRBV30 | TGTGCCTGGAGTAGGGAGGGAGAGCACTATGGCTACACCTTC | CAWSREGEHYGYTF
- | 15 | - | TRBJ1-1 | TRBV19 | TGTGCCAGTAGTATAGGCCCCAGAGGGAACACTGAAGCTTTCTTT | CASSIGPRGNTEAFF
- | 15 | - | TRBJ2-3 | TRBV7-2 | TGTGCCAGCAGCTTCCCATTTGGCGGCGGGAATACGCAGTATTTT | CASSFPFGGGNTQYF
- | 14 | - | TRBJ1-5 | TRBV27 | TGTGCCAGCAGTTTGGGGGGGCGCGATCAGCCCCAGCATTTT | CASSLGGRDQPQHF
TRBD1 | 15 | - | TRBJ1-1 | TRBV19 | TGTGCCAGTAGTCAGGGGGCGGGCGTGAACACTGAAGCTTTCTTT | CASSQGAGVNTEAFF
- | 15 | once | TRBJ1-5 | TRBV6-1 | TGTGCCAGCAGTGATGGGTTGTATAGCAATCAGCCCCAGCATTTT | CASSDGLYSNQPQHF
- | 13 | - | TRBJ2-7 | TRBV6-1 | TGTGCCAGCAGTGAGGCAGGGCCCTACGAGCAGTACTTC | CASSEAGPYEQYF
- | 11 | - | TRBJ2-1 | TRBV5-8 | TGTGCCAGCAGCCCCTACAATGAGCAGTTCTTC | CASSPYNEQFF
- | 13 | - | TRBJ1-1 | TRBV7-2 | TGTGCCAGCAGCTTAGCGCAGAACACTGAAGCTTTCTTT | CASSLAQNTEAFF
TRBD1 | 11 | - | TRBJ2-1 | TRBV10-1 | TGCGCGCCGTTACAGGGGAATGAGCAGTTCTTC | CAPLQGNEQFF
- | 16 | - | TRBJ2-1 | TRBV9 | TGTGCCAGCAGCGTAGCTAGCCAACTGGTTAACAACGAGCAGTTCTTC | CASSVASQLVNNEQFF
- | 13 | - | TRBJ1-5 | TRBV19 | TGTGCCAGTAGTGAGGTGGGGAATCAGCCCCAGCATTTT | CASSEVGNQPQHF
- | 11 | - | TRBJ1-1 | TRBV7-9 | TGTGCCAGCAGCCCCCTCACTGAAGCTTTCTTT | CASSPLTEAFF
- | 14 | - | TRBJ2-5 | TRBV9 | TGTGCCAGCAGCGTAGGCGGGGTCCGGGAGACCCAGTACTTC | CASSVGGVRETQYF
TRBD1 | 12 | - | TRBJ1-2 | TRBV30 | TGTGCCTGGAGGCCCGGGACAGGAGTCTACACCTTC | CAWRPGTGVYTF